This T cell receptor (beta chain) emerged from a study of T cell responses to AZD1222 COVID-19 vaccine. Analyses pooled second doses at about 4 or about 12 weeks. As regards this clone: The antigen remains unidentified.

The assay was immunoSEQ multiplex PCR, and TCRdb's table has in-frame clones only and misses some. The sample lists 140,000 to 150,000 clones; around 92% were seen once. This CDR3 comprises 15 residues. J lost 3 bases, V lost 6 bases, and 8 bases had no gene match. The germline gives CDR1 MNHEY, CDR2 SVGEGT. Whole-study results and caveats: Females outnumbered males among donors, who were mostly white British; clonal diversity was possibly underestimated. Increased Spike-specific TCR breadth and depth were observed after two AZD1222 doses. Samples come after the peak T cell response, not at day 14.

The chain recombines TRBV6-2 or TRBV6-3 with TRBJ1-5; 7 bases match TRBD1. The sequence was collected from an adult who received the AZD1222 COVID-19 vaccine. The sequenced sample was peripheral blood, obtained 28 days after the second AZD1222 dose. The CDR3 nucleotides read TGTGCCAGCAGCCGGGACAGCCCTCTCAATCAGCCCCAGCATTTT. Its protein is CASSRDSPLNQPQHF.